These T cell receptor beta chains were read from a single sample in a study of blood T cell repertoires in COVID-19. Produced via immunoSEQ multiplex PCR; TCRdb's table is partial and in-frame only. The sample lists about 230,000 clones, about 85% occurring once. Specimen: PBMCs or T cells enriched from blood (not recorded which). These receptors were taken from a man aged 25-45 years who had recovered from COVID-19. Both conserved end residues are part of each CDR3. D genes are given only for firm matches. Clone size is not always given. Where it is, it says once, few, many or a class for expanded clones.

j_gene: TRBJ1-3; d_gene: .; v_gene: TRBV6-5; abundance: .; CDR3nt: TGTGCCAGCAGGAGGCCCGGGGGGGCCATATATTTT; CDR3aa: CASRRPGGAIYF
j_gene: TRBJ1-5; d_gene: TRBD1; v_gene: TRBV19; abundance: .; CDR3nt: TGTGCCAGTAGTATCAGGGGGGCCTACAATCAGCCCCAGCATTTT; CDR3aa: CASSIRGAYNQPQHF
j_gene: TRBJ2-7; d_gene: .; v_gene: TRBV5-4; abundance: few; CDR3nt: TGTGCCAGCAGCTTTGGACAGATCTACGAGCAGTACTTC; CDR3aa: CASSFGQIYEQYF
j_gene: TRBJ2-7; d_gene: .; v_gene: TRBV6-2/TRBV6-3; abundance: .; CDR3nt: TGTGCCAGCAGTTACGCCTTACAGGGCCCCCACATCTACTTC; CDR3aa: CASSYALQGPHIYF
j_gene: TRBJ2-3; d_gene: .; v_gene: TRBV7-9; abundance: .; CDR3nt: TGTGCCAGCAGCTTAGTACAGGGAACAGATACGCAGTATTTT; CDR3aa: CASSLVQGTDTQYF
j_gene: TRBJ2-2; d_gene: .; v_gene: TRBV30; abundance: .; CDR3nt: TGTGCCTGGAAGGGGTATACGAACACCGGGGAGCTGTTTTTT; CDR3aa: CAWKGYTNTGELFF
j_gene: TRBJ1-1; d_gene: TRBD1; v_gene: TRBV28; abundance: .; CDR3nt: TGTGCCAGCAGTCTGGGGACAGGGATCTCTGAAGCTTTCTTT; CDR3aa: CASSLGTGISEAFF
j_gene: TRBJ1-5; d_gene: .; v_gene: TRBV5-1; abundance: .; CDR3nt: TGCGCCAGCAGCTTTGGGGGCTTAGAACAGCCCCAGCATTTT; CDR3aa: CASSFGGLEQPQHF
j_gene: TRBJ2-2; d_gene: TRBD2; v_gene: TRBV4-2; abundance: .; CDR3nt: TGTGCCAGCAGTCTGGCTAGCGGGGGGGCAGGGGAGCTGTTTTTT; CDR3aa: CASSLASGGAGELFF
j_gene: TRBJ2-7; d_gene: TRBD2; v_gene: TRBV2; abundance: few; CDR3nt: TGTGCCGGGGGGGAGGTTACCTACGAGCAGTACTTC; CDR3aa: CAGGEVTYEQYF
j_gene: TRBJ1-1; d_gene: TRBD1; v_gene: TRBV5-1; abundance: .; CDR3nt: TGCGCCAGCAGCTTGGCCGGGACAGGGTCGCAAGCTTTCTTT; CDR3aa: CASSLAGTGSQAFF
j_gene: TRBJ2-3; d_gene: TRBD2; v_gene: TRBV5-1; abundance: .; CDR3nt: TGCGCCAGCAGCGAGACTAGCGGGGGAACGGCAGATACGCAGTATTTT; CDR3aa: CASSETSGGTADTQYF
j_gene: TRBJ2-7; d_gene: .; v_gene: TRBV7-2; abundance: .; CDR3nt: TGTGCCAGCAGCCCAGGCTCGCAGGGGACCTACGAGCAGTACTTC; CDR3aa: CASSPGSQGTYEQYF
j_gene: TRBJ1-1; d_gene: .; v_gene: TRBV19; abundance: .; CDR3nt: TGTGCCAGTAGTATTACCGCTATGAACACTGAAGCTTTCTTT; CDR3aa: CASSITAMNTEAFF